What follows describes a single TCR beta chain. Antigen specificity is unknown. This sample is drawn from a study of T cell responses to AZD1222 COVID-19 vaccine. Notes on the study in general: Repertoires were obtained solely post-peak T cell response. Donors were mostly white British, more females; clonal diversity possibly underestimated. There were vaccine-associated CD4 TCRs across spike, dominant at 160-218 and 743-854.

Only in-frame clones appear in the TCRdb table, and some are missing; sequencing was by immunoSEQ multiplex PCR. This sample carries some 120,000 clones, roughly 91% of them seen once, and the ten largest clones take 11%. V trimming: 5 bases; J trimming: 2 bases; junction bases outside the gene matches: 12. The CDR3 has 17 residues. Germline V gene sequence: CDR1 SGHAT, CDR2 FQNNGV. The sequence was obtained from an adult in good health. This sequence joins TRBV11-2 and TRBJ2-7; 10 bases line up with TRBD2. Specimen: peripheral blood, collected on day 0 of MenACWY control vaccination. The CDR3 DNA reads as TGTGCCAGCAGCCCTTGGCCTAGCGGGAGTGAAACCTACGAGCAGTACTTC. This translates into CASSPWPSGSETYEQYF.